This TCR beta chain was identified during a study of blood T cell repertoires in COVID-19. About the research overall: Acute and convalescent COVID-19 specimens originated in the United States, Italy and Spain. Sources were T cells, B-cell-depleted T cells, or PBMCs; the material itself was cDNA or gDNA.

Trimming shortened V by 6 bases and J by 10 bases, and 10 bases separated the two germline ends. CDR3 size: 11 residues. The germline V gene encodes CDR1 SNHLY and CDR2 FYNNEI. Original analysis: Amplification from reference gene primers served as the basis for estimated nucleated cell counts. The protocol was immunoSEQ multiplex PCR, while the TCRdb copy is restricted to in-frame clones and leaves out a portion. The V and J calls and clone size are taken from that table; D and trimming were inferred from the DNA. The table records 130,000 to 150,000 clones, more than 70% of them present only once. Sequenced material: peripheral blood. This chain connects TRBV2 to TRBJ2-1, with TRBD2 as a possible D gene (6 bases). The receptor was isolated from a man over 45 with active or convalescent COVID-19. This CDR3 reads CASRSSAEQFF. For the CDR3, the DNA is TGTGCCAGCAGATCTAGCGCGGAGCAGTTCTTC. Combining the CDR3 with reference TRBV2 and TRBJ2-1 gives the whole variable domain EPEVTQTPSHQVTQMGQEVILRCVPISNHLYFYWYRQILGQKVEFLVSFYNNEISEKSEIFDDQFSVERPDGSNFTLKIRSTKLEDSAMYFCASRSSAEQFFGPGTRLTVL.